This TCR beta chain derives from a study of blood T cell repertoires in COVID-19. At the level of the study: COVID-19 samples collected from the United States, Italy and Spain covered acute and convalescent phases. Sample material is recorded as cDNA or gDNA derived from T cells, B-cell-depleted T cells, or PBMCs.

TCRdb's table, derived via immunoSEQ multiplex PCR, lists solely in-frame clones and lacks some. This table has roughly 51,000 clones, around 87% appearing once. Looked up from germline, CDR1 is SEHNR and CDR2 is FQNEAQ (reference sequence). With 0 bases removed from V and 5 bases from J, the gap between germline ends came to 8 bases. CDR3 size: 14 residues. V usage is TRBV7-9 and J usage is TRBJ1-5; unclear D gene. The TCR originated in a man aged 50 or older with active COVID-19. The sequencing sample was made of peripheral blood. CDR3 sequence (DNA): TGTGCCAGCAGCTTAGCGCCGGGTCATCAGCCCCAGCATTTT. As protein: CASSLAPGHQPQHF.